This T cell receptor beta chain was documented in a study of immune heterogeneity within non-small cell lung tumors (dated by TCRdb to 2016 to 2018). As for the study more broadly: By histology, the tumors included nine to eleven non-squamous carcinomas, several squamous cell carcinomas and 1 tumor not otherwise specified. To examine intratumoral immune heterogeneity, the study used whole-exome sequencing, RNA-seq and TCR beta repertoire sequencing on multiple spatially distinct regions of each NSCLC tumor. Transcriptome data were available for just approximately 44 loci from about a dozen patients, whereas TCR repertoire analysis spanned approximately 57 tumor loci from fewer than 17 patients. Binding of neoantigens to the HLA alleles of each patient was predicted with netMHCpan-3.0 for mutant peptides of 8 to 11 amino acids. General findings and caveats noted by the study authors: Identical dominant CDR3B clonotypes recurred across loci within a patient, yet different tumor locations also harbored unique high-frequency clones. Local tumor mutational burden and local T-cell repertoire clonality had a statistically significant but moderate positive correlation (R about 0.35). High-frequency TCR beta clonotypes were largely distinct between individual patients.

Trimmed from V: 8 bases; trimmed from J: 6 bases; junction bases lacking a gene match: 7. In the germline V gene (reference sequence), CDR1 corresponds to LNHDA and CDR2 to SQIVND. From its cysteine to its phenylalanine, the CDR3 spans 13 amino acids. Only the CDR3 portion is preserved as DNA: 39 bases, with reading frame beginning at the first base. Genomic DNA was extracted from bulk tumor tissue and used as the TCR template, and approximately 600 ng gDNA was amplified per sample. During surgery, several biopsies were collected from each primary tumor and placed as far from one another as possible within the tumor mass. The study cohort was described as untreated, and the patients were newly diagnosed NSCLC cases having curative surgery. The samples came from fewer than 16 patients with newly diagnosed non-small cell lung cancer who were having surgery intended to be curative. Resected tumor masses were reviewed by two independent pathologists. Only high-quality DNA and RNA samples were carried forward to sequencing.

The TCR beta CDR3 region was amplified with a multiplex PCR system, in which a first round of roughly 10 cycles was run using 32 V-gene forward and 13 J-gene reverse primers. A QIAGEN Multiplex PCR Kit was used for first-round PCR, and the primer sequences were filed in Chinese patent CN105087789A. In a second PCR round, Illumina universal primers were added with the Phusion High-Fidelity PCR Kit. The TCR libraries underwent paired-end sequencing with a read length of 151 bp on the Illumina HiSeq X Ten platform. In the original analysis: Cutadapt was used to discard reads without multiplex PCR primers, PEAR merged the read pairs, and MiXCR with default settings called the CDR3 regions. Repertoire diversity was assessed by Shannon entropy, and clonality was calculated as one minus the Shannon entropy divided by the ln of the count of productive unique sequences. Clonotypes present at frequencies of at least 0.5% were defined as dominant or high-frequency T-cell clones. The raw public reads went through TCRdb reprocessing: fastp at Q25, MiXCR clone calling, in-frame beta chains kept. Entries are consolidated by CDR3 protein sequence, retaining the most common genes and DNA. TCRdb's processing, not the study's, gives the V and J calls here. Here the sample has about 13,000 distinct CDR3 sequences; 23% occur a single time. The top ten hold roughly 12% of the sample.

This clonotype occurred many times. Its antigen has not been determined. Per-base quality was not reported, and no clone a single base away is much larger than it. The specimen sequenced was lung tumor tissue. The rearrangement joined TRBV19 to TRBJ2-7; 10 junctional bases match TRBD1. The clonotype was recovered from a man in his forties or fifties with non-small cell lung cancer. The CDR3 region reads CASSGTGVREQYF. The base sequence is TGTGCCAGTTCCGGGACAGGGGTTCGCGAGCAGTACTTC.